The 20 T cell receptor beta chains listed next were all sequenced from one sample in a study of technical replicates of blood from a handful of donors. Here immunoSEQ multiplex PCR was the method, and the copy in TCRdb shows in-frame clones only, minus some. The sample has about 78,000 clones; 95% are singletons. Material for sequencing was T cells isolated from PBMCs. These receptors were taken from a human donor in good health.

V and J are TRBV9 and TRBJ2-7, with TRBD1 identical over 10 bases. Germline trimming cut 4 bases from V and 5 bases from J; bases unmatched to any gene: 9. The germline gives CDR1 SGDLS, CDR2 YYNGEE. The CDR3 length is 15 residues. This chain's CDR3 is CASSQAGQGTHEQYF. The CDR3 DNA sequence: TGTGCCAGCAGCCAGGCGGGACAGGGGACCCACGAGCAGTACTTC. Full variable domain (outside the CDR3, taken from reference TRBV9 and TRBJ2-7): DSGVTQTPKHLITATGQRVTLRCSPRSGDLSVYWYQQSLDQGLQFLIQYYNGEERAKGNILERFSAQQFPDLHSELNLSSLELGDSALYFCASSQAGQGTHEQYFGPGTRLTVT.

The rearrangement links TRBV2 to TRBJ2-5, with 15 bases that match TRBD2. The CDR3 spans 17 residues. The V gene's germline CDR1 is SNHLY and CDR2 FYNNEI. V dropped 6 bases and J dropped 5; count of bases not matched to a gene: 10. CDR3 in DNA: TGTGCCAGCAGCCAGGGACTAGCGGGGGGTGGTGGTGAGACCCAGTACTTC. Its translation: CASSQGLAGGGGETQYF.

J is TRBJ2-7 and V is TRBV4-1; 9 bases match TRBD2. V lost 4 bases and J lost 4; bases outside the gene matches: 8. Per the germline V gene, CDR1 is MGHRA and CDR2 is YSYEKL. This CDR3 has 15 amino acids. CDR3 in amino acids: CASSPTWLAGYEQYF. CDR3 sequence (DNA): TGCGCCAGCAGCCCCACATGGCTAGCGGGATACGAGCAGTACTTC.

This clone showed up just once. Here the CDR3 DNA reads TGTGCCAGCAGCTTCCCAGGGTATGGAGGAAACACCATATATTTT. This codes for CASSFPGYGGNTIYF. The chain combines TRBV7-9 with TRBJ1-3, with a weak D call TRBD1 (5 bases). CDR1 and CDR2 from the germline V gene are SEHNR and FQNEAQ (reference sequence). The V end lost 3 bases, the J end lost 4 bases, and 13 bases lay between the germline ends. The CDR3 totals 15 residues.

The chain recombines TRBV29-1 with TRBJ2-7; the D gene is possibly TRBD2 (5 bases). The germline CDR1 and CDR2 sequences are SQVTM and ANQGSEA. This CDR3 is 14 amino acids long. Trimming removed 6 bases at V and 2 bases at J, with 17 bases between. The CDR3: CSVRGLEQPYEQYF. CDR3 coding DNA: TGCAGCGTCCGGGGATTGGAACAGCCCTACGAGCAGTACTTC.

The chain has TRBV5-4 and TRBJ2-3; 9 positions agree with TRBD2. The J segment lost 0 bases and the V segment lost 4 bases, leaving 3 bases of the junction unmatched. From germline, CDR1 is SGHNT and CDR2 YYREEE (reference sequence). There are 15 residues in the CDR3. Written as DNA, the CDR3 is TGTGCCAGCAGCCGCGGGGGGGCAAGCACAGATACGCAGTATTTT. Translated, it gives CASSRGGASTDTQYF.

V gene TRBV7-8 combines with J gene TRBJ1-2; possibly TRBD1 for D (5 bases). The CDR3 totals 11 residues. Trimming took off 8 bases at V and 3 bases at J, with 7 bases between the two ends. Per germline, CDR1 SGHVS and CDR2 FQNEAQ. The CDR3 spells CASQGDYGYTF. CDR3 coding DNA: TGTGCCAGCCAGGGCGACTATGGCTACACCTTC.

The chain couples TRBV28 to TRBJ2-7; TRBD2 might be the D (5 bases). Germline-derived CDR1 and CDR2 are MDHEN and SYDVKM. V was cut by 8 bases and J by 0 bases, with 14 bases left in between. The CDR3 is made up of 14 amino acids. The CDR3 reads CASSRPGSSYEQYF. The DNA for the CDR3 is TGTGCCAGCTCCCGGCCGGGGAGCTCCTACGAGCAGTACTTC.

The chain joins TRBV4-1 to TRBJ2-3, with 7 bases lining up with TRBD1. V lost 2 bases and J lost 5; bases outside the gene matches: 13. CDR3 size: 17 residues. The germline gives CDR1 MGHRA, CDR2 YSYEKL. CDR3 sequence: CASSQFRLRGGEDTQYF. The CDR3 DNA is TGCGCCAGCAGCCAATTTAGGCTAAGAGGGGGCGAAGATACGCAGTATTTT.

V is TRBV15 and J is TRBJ1-5; 8 bases map to TRBD1. Germline V lookup: CDR1 LNHNV, CDR2 YYDKDF (reference sequence). The length of the CDR3 is 16 residues. V was clipped by 3 bases and J by 4 bases; unmatched bases: 8. CDR3 loop: CATSRGGQGGNQPQHF. The CDR3 DNA reads as TGTGCCACCAGCAGGGGAGGACAGGGAGGAAATCAGCCCCAGCATTTT.

The chain couples TRBV6-5 to TRBJ1-1; possible D gene TRBD1, 6 bases. Trimming pared 0 bases from V and 5 bases from J, leaving 7 bases between. This CDR3 spans 13 amino acids. Germline-derived CDR1 and CDR2 are MNHEY and SVGAGI. DNA of the CDR3: TGTGCCAGCAGTTACTCGAGGGGGACTGAAGCTTTCTTT. It yields the protein CASSYSRGTEAFF.

The CDR3 DNA is TGTGCCAGCAGTTTTGGAGGGATTAATGGCTACACCTTC. Protein: CASSFGGINGYTF. V gene TRBV27 combines with J gene TRBJ1-2, with no clear D. Germline values: CDR1 MNHEY, CDR2 SMNVEV (reference sequence). The CDR3 contains 13 residues. V shed 3 bases and J shed 6 bases, with 11 bases lying between them.

The chain is built from TRBV7-9 and TRBJ2-7, with 7 bases fitting TRBD2. V dropped 5 bases and J dropped 3; count of bases not matched to a gene: 10. The CDR3 spans 15 residues. Germline V CDR1 and CDR2: SEHNR, FQNEAQ (reference sequence). Here the CDR3 DNA reads TGTGCCAGCAGCCCGTTGCGGGAGAGGTTCTACGAGCAGTACTTC. This codes for CASSPLRERFYEQYF.

The chain has TRBV23-1 and TRBJ2-3; 12 bases align to TRBD1. TRBV23-1 is designated an ORF whose function remains uncertain. This CDR3 spans 17 amino acids. The V gene end was trimmed by 2 bases and the J gene end by 6 bases; junction bases not matched to a gene: 9. CDR3 sequence: CASSQIPGTGGHDTQYF. The DNA for the CDR3 is TGCGCCAGCAGTCAAATCCCAGGGACAGGGGGCCACGATACGCAGTATTTT.

This rearrangement joins TRBV5-4 to TRBJ2-7; weak D call: TRBD2 (6 bases). Germline V CDR1 and CDR2: SGHNT, YYREEE (reference sequence). The ends were cut back, 4 bases at V and 5 bases at J, with 10 bases in the middle. This CDR3 is 12 amino acids long. CDR3 DNA sequence: TGTGCCAGCAGCCTGGTAGCGGACGAGCAGTACTTC. Protein product: CASSLVADEQYF.

The genes are TRBV11-3 and TRBJ2-2; 7 nucleotides align to TRBD2. V was clipped by 5 bases and J by 5 bases; unmatched bases: 11. The CDR3 is made up of 16 amino acids. Per the germline V gene, CDR1 is SGHNT and CDR2 is YENEEA. Written as DNA, the CDR3 is TGTGCCAGCAGCCCCTCCGGGGGGTCGGGAACCGGGGAGCTGTTTTTT. Encoded protein: CASSPSGGSGTGELFF.

V and J are TRBV5-1 and TRBJ2-7, with D perhaps TRBD2 (5 bases). Per the germline V gene, CDR1 is SGHRS and CDR2 is YFSETQ. This CDR3 comprises 14 residues. Trimming cost V 2 bases and J 9 bases, with 18 bases left between them. CDR3 amino acids: CASSLGDYSLRQYF. CDR3 sequence (DNA): TGCGCCAGCAGCTTAGGCGACTACTCCCTGCGGCAGTACTTC.

J is TRBJ2-7 and V is TRBV5-6; D is perhaps TRBD2 (5 bases). The V end lost 3 bases, the J end lost 2 bases, and 9 bases lay between the germline ends. The CDR3 has 13 residues. Germline values: CDR1 SGHDT, CDR2 YYEEEE. This CDR3 reads CASSSRGAYEQYF. The CDR3 DNA sequence: TGTGCCAGCAGCTCCCGGGGTGCCTACGAGCAGTACTTC.

The rearrangement uses TRBV4-2 and TRBJ2-7; a weak D match, TRBD2 (6 bases). V lost 0 bases, J lost 5 bases, and 14 bases lay in between. In germline, CDR1 is LGHNA, CDR2 YNFKEQ. The CDR3 is made up of 15 amino acids. The CDR3 reads CASSQEGGRSNEQYF. CDR3 coding DNA: TGTGCCAGCAGCCAAGAGGGTGGGAGGAGCAACGAGCAGTACTTC.

DNA for the CDR3: TGCGCCAGCAGCCAGCCGACAGGCCGCTACGAGCAGTACTTC. Its protein is CASSQPTGRYEQYF. The V call is TRBV4-1, the J call TRBJ2-7, with D perhaps TRBD1 (6 bases). The CDR3 is made up of 14 amino acids. Trimming removed 3 bases from V and 3 bases from J, with 12 bases in between. Germline CDR1 reads MGHRA; CDR2 reads YSYEKL.